Shown below are 8 T cell receptor beta chains from a single sample sequenced in a study of blood T cell repertoires in COVID-19. The data were produced by immunoSEQ multiplex PCR, yet TCRdb's version contains in-frame clones alone and is incomplete. Among around 50,000 clones listed, approximately 80% were seen once. The sequenced material came from PBMCs or T cells enriched from blood (not recorded which). The origin of the receptors is a woman between 50 and 59 years old with acute COVID-19.

This clone was counted once. The CDR3 protein is CASSFEVSSYNSPLHF. The DNA of the CDR3 is TGCGCCAGCAGCTTTGAAGTTAGCTCCTATAATTCACCCCTCCACTTT. The genes are TRBV5-1 and TRBJ1-6; no clear D. The length of the CDR3 is 16 residues. V lost 2 bases and J lost 0, with 9 bases in between. Germline loops: CDR1 SGHRS, CDR2 YFSETQ.

This chain uses TRBV6-1 with TRBJ1-4; 9 nucleotides match TRBD1. With 3 bases clipped from V and 7 bases from J, the junction kept 3 bases outside the gene matches. The CDR3 has 14 residues. Germline V gene lookup returns CDR1 MNHNS and CDR2 SASEGT. CDR3 nucleotide sequence: TGTGCCAGCAGTGAGGGACAGGGATTTGAAAAACTGTTTTTT. Protein sequence: CASSEGQGFEKLFF.

This chain uses TRBV4-1 with TRBJ2-3; D might be TRBD2 (6 bases). V gave up 4 bases and J gave up 4 bases, with 18 bases separating them. Germline values: CDR1 MGHRA, CDR2 YSYEKL. The CDR3 has 16 residues. This CDR3 is CASSPRHRSGADTQYF. CDR3 DNA sequence: TGCGCCAGCAGCCCCCGCCACAGGTCGGGGGCAGATACGCAGTATTTT.

This clone was counted only a few times. The chain combines TRBV2 with TRBJ1-4, with 10 bases identical to TRBD1. Germline-derived CDR1 and CDR2 are SNHLY and FYNNEI. J was trimmed by 7 bases and V by 7 bases; bases with no gene match: 3. There are 13 residues in the CDR3. CDR3 in amino acids: CASKGTGVEKLFF. CDR3 sequence (DNA): TGTGCCAGCAAGGGGACAGGGGTTGAAAAACTGTTTTTT.

This sequence joins TRBV11-2 and TRBJ2-3; D not certain. Germline CDR1 SGHAT, CDR2 FQNNGV. Trimming shortened V by 5 bases and J by 2 bases, and 2 bases separated the two germline ends. There are 11 residues in the CDR3. CDR3 amino acids: CASSHTDTQYF. CDR3 nucleotides: TGTGCCAGCAGCCACACAGATACGCAGTATTTT. Complete variable domain (other parts from reference TRBV11-2 and TRBJ2-3): EAGVAQSPRYKIIEKRQSVAFWCNPISGHATLYWYQQILGQGPKLLIQFQNNGVVDDSQLPKDRFSAERLKGVDSTLKIQPAKLEDSAVYLCASSHTDTQYFGPGTRLTVL.

The rearrangement uses TRBV9 and TRBJ2-1, with D maybe TRBD2 (5 bases). Trimming pared 0 bases from V and 12 bases from J, leaving 7 bases between. CDR3 length: 11 residues. In germline, CDR1 is SGDLS, CDR2 YYNGEE. The CDR3 protein is CASSVGGSQFF. The CDR3 coding sequence is TGTGCCAGCAGCGTAGGAGGGTCGCAGTTCTTC.

This clone was counted a few times. The chain combines TRBV4-1 with TRBJ2-7, with 14 bases fitting TRBD2. Germline V gene data show CDR1 as MGHRA and CDR2 as YSYEKL. V shed 3 bases, J shed 0 bases, and the junction held 13 bases outside the gene matches. The CDR3 spans 20 residues. The CDR3 DNA reads as TGCGCCAGCAGCCACCCCACCCCGGGACTAGCGGGGGCATACTCCTACGAGCAGTACTTC. Residues: CASSHPTPGLAGAYSYEQYF.

V usage is TRBV7-9 and J usage is TRBJ2-2, with D uncertain. CDR1 is SEHNR, CDR2 FQNEAQ, per germline (reference sequence). Trimming shortened V by 4 bases and J by 4 bases, and 7 bases separated the two germline ends. The CDR3 totals 13 residues. The DNA for the CDR3 is TGTGCCAGCAGCTCTAGACCCACCGGGGAGCTGTTTTTT. It encodes CASSSRPTGELFF.